The 6 T cell receptor beta chains below were found in one sample sequenced in a study of post-analysis software for immune sequencing data (dated by TCRdb to about 2015). Study-wide findings and limitations: Several TRBV segments, including TRBV5-6, TRBV5-1 and TRBV20-1, were significantly more frequent in patients than controls.

Libraries were prepared through PCR. Sequencing used an Illumina HiSeq 2500. Unique molecular identifiers were incorporated into TCR beta cDNA libraries to reduce PCR and sequencing biases. TCRdb redid the processing of the public reads, applying fastp at Q25 and MiXCR, and retained in-frame beta chains. Here each entry gathers all rows of one CDR3 protein and keeps the most common genes and DNA. Counted in this sample were 150,000 to 200,000 distinct CDR3 sequences; about 32% of them appeared once. The ten largest clones take up 1.5% of the sample. The antigens these receptors bind are not known. The material sequenced was blood. The receptors originated from a girl aged 5-17 years with multiple sclerosis.

The chain links TRBV12-3 or TRBV12-4 to TRBJ1-1; weak D call: TRBD1 (6 bases). CDR3 size: 14 residues. The V end was cut by 3 bases, the J end by 0 bases, with 8 bases between. The CDR3 protein is CASSFQGLNTEAFF. In DNA, the CDR3 is TGTGCCAGCAGTTTTCAGGGGTTGAACACTGAAGCTTTCTTT.

This clonotype was observed many times. An end of the junction does not agree with germline; a read error may underlie this. The rearrangement joins TRBV5-1 to TRBJ2-1, with 8 bases matching TRBD2. In germline, CDR1 is SGHRS, CDR2 YFSETQ. The CDR3 has 14 residues. The CDR3 region has the DNA TGTGCCAGCAGCTTAACGGGGGGGTACAATGAGCAGTTCTTC. It is translated as CASSLTGGYNEQFF.

Ten or more counts support this clonotype. The rearrangement uses TRBV28 and TRBJ2-1, with 13 bases that match TRBD2. The CDR3 sequence is 17 residues long. Germline V CDR1 and CDR2: MDHEN, SYDVKM. V shed 6 bases, J shed 8 bases, and the junction held 13 bases outside the gene matches. The CDR3 DNA is TGTGCCAGCAGCGCTGCCGGACTAGCGGGAGAAGCAGATGAGCAGTTCTTC. It is translated as CASSAAGLAGEADEQFF.

This clonotype came up a few times. V usage is TRBV11-2 and J usage is TRBJ1-1, with D uncertain. The germline V gene has CDR1 SGHAT and CDR2 FQNNGV. This CDR3 contains 12 residues. With 2 bases removed from V and 5 bases from J, the gap between germline ends came to 6 bases. The CDR3 DNA reads TGTGCCAGCAGCTTAAGGATGACTGAAGCTTTCTTT. Encoded protein: CASSLRMTEAFF.

Worth noting for this clonotype: Being one base from a much bigger clone, this may be a read error. This chain joins TRBV6-5 and TRBJ2-7; 7 bases align to TRBD1. CDR1 is MNHEY, CDR2 SVGAGI, per germline. The CDR3 is 15 amino acids. The CDR3 DNA reads as TGTGCCGGCAGTTACTCGAGGACAGGTCCCTACGAGCAGTACTTC. Translated: CAGSYSRTGPYEQYF.

The table lists this clonotype with a few counts. The rearrangement joins TRBV6-1 to TRBJ1-1; 8 positions match TRBD1. The CDR3 contains 14 residues. From germline, CDR1 is MNHNS and CDR2 SASEGT. The ends lost 3 bases at V and 0 bases at J; junction bases unmatched: 0. The CDR3 sequence: CASSEGQVNTEAFF. The CDR3 DNA follows: TGTGCCAGCAGTGAGGGACAGGTGAACACTGAAGCTTTCTTT.